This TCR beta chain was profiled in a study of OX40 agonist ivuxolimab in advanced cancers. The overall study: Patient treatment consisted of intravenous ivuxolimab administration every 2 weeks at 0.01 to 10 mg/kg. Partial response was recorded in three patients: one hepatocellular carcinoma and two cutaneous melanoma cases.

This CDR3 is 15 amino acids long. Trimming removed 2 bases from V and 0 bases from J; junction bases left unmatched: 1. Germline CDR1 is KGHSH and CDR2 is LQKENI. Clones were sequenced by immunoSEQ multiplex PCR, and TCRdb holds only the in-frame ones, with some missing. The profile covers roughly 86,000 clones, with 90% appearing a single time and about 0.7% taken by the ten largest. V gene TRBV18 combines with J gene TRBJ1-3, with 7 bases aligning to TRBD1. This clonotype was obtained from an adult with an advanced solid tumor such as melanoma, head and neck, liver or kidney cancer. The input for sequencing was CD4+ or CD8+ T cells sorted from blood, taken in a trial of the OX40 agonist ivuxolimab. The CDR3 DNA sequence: TGTGCCAGCTCACCAAGGACAGGCTCTGGAAACACCATATATTTT. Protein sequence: CASSPRTGSGNTIYF.